This T cell receptor (beta chain) appears in the sequencing data of a study of OX40 agonist ivuxolimab in advanced cancers. Here immunoSEQ multiplex PCR was the method, and the copy in TCRdb shows in-frame clones only, minus some. Here the sample spans almost 50,000 clones, about 81% being singletons. This clone was seen once. V shed 3 bases and J shed 5 bases, with 8 bases lying between them. The CDR3 sequence is 13 residues long. Germline lookup yields CDR1 SGHDT and CDR2 YYEEEE. The chain joins TRBV5-6 to TRBJ2-2; maybe TRBD1 (5 bases). The clonotype was recovered from an adult with an advanced solid tumor such as melanoma, head and neck, liver or kidney cancer. The sequencing used CD4+ or CD8+ T cells sorted from blood, collected in a trial of the OX40 agonist ivuxolimab. CDR3 in amino acids: CASSWAGTGELFF. CDR3 bases: TGTGCCAGCAGCTGGGCAGGGACCGGGGAGCTGTTTTTT.